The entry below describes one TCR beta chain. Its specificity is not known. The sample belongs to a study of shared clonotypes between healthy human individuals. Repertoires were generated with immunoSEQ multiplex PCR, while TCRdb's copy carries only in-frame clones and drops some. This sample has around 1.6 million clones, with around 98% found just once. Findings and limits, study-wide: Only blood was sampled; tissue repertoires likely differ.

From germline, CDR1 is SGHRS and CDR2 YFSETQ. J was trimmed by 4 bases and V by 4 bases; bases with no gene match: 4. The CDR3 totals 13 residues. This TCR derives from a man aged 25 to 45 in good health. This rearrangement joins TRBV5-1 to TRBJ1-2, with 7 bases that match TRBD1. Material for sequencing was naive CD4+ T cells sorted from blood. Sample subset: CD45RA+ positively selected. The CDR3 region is CASSKGQSYGYTF. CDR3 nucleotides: TGCGCCAGCAGCAAGGGACAGAGCTATGGCTACACCTTC.